This is a list of T cell receptor beta chains from one sample in a study of cytomegalovirus exposure and HLA in healthy donors. Measured with immunoSEQ multiplex PCR; TCRdb has only the in-frame clones, and not every one. This table has 150,000 to 200,000 clones, around 68% appearing once. Sample: PBMCs. The source of these receptors is a woman in her 40s in good health and CMV-seropositive. Both conserved end residues are part of each CDR3. A D gene is named only where the DNA matches it firmly. Part of the rows lack a size; the others show once, few, many or a class for expanded clones.

d_gene	j_gene	v_gene	abundance	CDR3aa	CDR3nt
TRBD2	TRBJ2-1	TRBV7-9	-	CASSEGTSPLYEQFF	TGTGCCAGCAGCGAGGGGACTAGCCCATTATACGAGCAGTTCTTC
TRBD2	TRBJ2-1	TRBV19	-	CASSIGRTSVDEQFF	TGTGCCAGTAGTATAGGAAGGACTAGCGTCGATGAGCAGTTCTTC
TRBD2	TRBJ2-7	TRBV5-6	few	CASSLTGGNEQYF	TGTGCCAGCAGCTTGACGGGAGGGAACGAGCAGTACTTC
-	TRBJ1-2	TRBV23-1	-	CASSQGLSYGYPF	TGCGCCAGCAGTCAGGGGCTAAGCTATGGCTACCCCTTC
TRBD2	TRBJ2-1	TRBV4-3	-	CASGLAGEGEQFF	TGCGCCAGCGGACTAGCGGGAGAGGGTGAGCAGTTCTTC
TRBD2	TRBJ2-7	TRBV19	-	CASSIGGSGSFYEQYF	TGTGCCAGTAGTATAGGGGGTAGCGGGAGTTTCTACGAGCAGTACTTC
-	TRBJ1-5	TRBV2	-	CASYSDSNQPQHF	TGTGCCAGCTATTCCGACTCGAATCAGCCCCAGCATTTT
-	TRBJ1-3	TRBV19	-	CASSIGGLTSGNTIYF	TGTGCCAGTAGTATAGGAGGGCTTACCTCTGGAAACACCATATATTTT
-	TRBJ2-7	TRBV6-6	-	CASSYPGHFYEQYF	TGTGCCAGCAGTTACCCGGGACACTTCTACGAGCAGTACTTC
TRBD1	TRBJ1-2	TRBV4-3	few	CASSQARTGFNYGYPF	TGCGCCAGCAGCCAAGCTAGGACAGGGTTTAACTATGGCTACCCCTTC
-	TRBJ1-1	TRBV18	few	CASSPGRVLTEAFF	TGTGCCAGCTCACCAGGCAGGGTTCTTACTGAAGCTTTCTTT
TRBD2	TRBJ2-2	TRBV7-8	-	CASSLLAGSTGELFF	TGTGCCAGCAGCTTACTAGCGGGAAGCACCGGGGAGCTGTTTTTT
TRBD1	TRBJ2-1	TRBV7-2	-	CASSIVFGGTGGFNEQFF	TGTGCCAGCAGCATAGTGTTTGGGGGGACAGGGGGCTTCAATGAGCAGTTCTTC
-	TRBJ1-2	TRBV7-8	-	CASSLGQIYGYTF	TGTGCCAGCAGCCTCGGACAGATCTATGGCTACACCTTC
TRBD1	TRBJ1-6	TRBV6-1	few	CASSDLLTGGASPLHF	TGTGCCAGCAGTGACCTCTTGACAGGGGGAGCGTCACCCCTCCACTTT
-	TRBJ2-3	TRBV5-4	-	CAAGGGSPSFDTQYF	TGTGCCGCAGGAGGTGGCTCCCCCAGTTTCGATACGCAGTATTTT
TRBD1	TRBJ1-2	TRBV19	-	CASSMGQYINYGYTF	TGTGCCAGTAGTATGGGACAGTACATTAACTATGGCTACACCTTC
-	TRBJ1-1	TRBV9	-	CASSVASGNPEAFF	TGTGCCAGCAGCGTAGCTAGCGGGAACCCTGAAGCTTTCTTT
TRBD2	TRBJ2-1	TRBV7-2	-	CASSFSGGEQFF	TGTGCCAGCAGCTTTTCGGGGGGTGAGCAGTTCTTC
-	TRBJ2-7	TRBV5-8	few	CASSFHPDTYEQYF	TGTGCCAGCAGCTTCCACCCCGACACCTACGAGCAGTACTTC